This T cell receptor (beta chain) was sequenced in a study of cytomegalovirus exposure and HLA in healthy donors. General observations from the study: Owing to their indistinguishability, certain V segments, notably TRBV6-2 and TRBV6-3, were excluded. Associated with cytomegalovirus, according to the listing, were 150 to 200 TCR beta chains.

60 Vbeta and 13 Jbeta primers were used in PCR. Measured with immunoSEQ multiplex PCR; TCRdb has only the in-frame clones, and not every one. The data contain about 140,000 clones, around four fifths of them singletons. With respect to this clone: The antigen is unknown.

This CDR3 has 16 residues. Germline CDR1 reads LNHNV; CDR2 reads YYDKDF (reference sequence). The trim removed 4 bases at V and 3 bases at J, leaving 6 bases unmatched. The material sequenced was PBMCs. This clonotype originated in a man between 35 and 55 years old in good health and CMV-seronegative. This chain joins TRBV15 and TRBJ2-5, with 12 bases identical to TRBD2. The CDR3 DNA follows: TGTGCCACCAGCAAACTAGCGGGGGGCCCAAAAGAGACCCAGTACTTC. This gives the protein CATSKLAGGPKETQYF.